This TCR beta chain was sequenced in a study of T cells in localized non-small cell lung cancer. From germline, CDR1 is LNHDA and CDR2 SQIVND (reference sequence). The CDR3 is 13 amino acids. The V end lost 9 bases, the J end lost 7 bases, and 18 bases lay between the germline ends. Study-level findings and limits: The highest T cell clonality was in uninvolved adjacent lung, above tumor. A denser population of T cells in blood accompanied longer overall survival. Appearances in adjacent lung were noted for a median 57 of the top 100 tumor clones.

The protocol was immunoSEQ multiplex PCR, while the TCRdb copy is restricted to in-frame clones and leaves out a portion. The profile shows about 5,400 clones, 85% of them singletons. Comments on this clone: Its target is not known.

The material sequenced was PBMCs, taken before any cancer treatment. The clonotype was recovered from a woman aged 35 to 69 with stage II lung adenocarcinoma. The rearrangement uses TRBV19 and TRBJ1-2; tentative D call: TRBD1 (5 bases). CDR3 sequence reads: CASSRGGTLGYTF. The CDR3 nucleotides read TGTGCCAGCTCCCGGGGGGGGACCCTTGGCTACACCTTC.